The 6 T cell receptor beta chains below come from one sample, sequenced in a study of blood T cell repertoires in COVID-19. The repertoire was sequenced with immunoSEQ multiplex PCR; TCRdb's copy has only in-frame clones and lacks some. The sample holds roughly 250,000 clones, over 70% seen once. Sequenced: peripheral blood. The source of these receptors is a human donor in a cohort sampled during active COVID-19.

This chain links TRBV20-1 with TRBJ2-7; perhaps TRBD2 as D (6 bases). This CDR3 has 14 residues. The V gene lost 3 bases and the J gene lost 4 bases, with 16 bases spanning the gap. CDR1 is DFQATT and CDR2 is SNEGSKA in the germline V gene (reference sequence). DNA for the CDR3: TGCAGTGCTAGTTATACTAGCCGGACTTACGAGCAGTACTTC. Protein: CSASYTSRTYEQYF.

The chain couples TRBV29-1 to TRBJ2-3; 7 positions agree with TRBD2. The CDR3 is made up of 15 amino acids. Germline V CDR1 and CDR2: SQVTM, ANQGSEA. The junction had 10 bases not matched to a gene; V was cut back by 7 bases and J by 0 bases. The chain's CDR3 is CSAVGSGPSTDTQYF. DNA for the CDR3: TGCAGCGCTGTAGGTAGCGGGCCAAGCACAGATACGCAGTATTTT.

The chain links TRBV5-6 to TRBJ1-3, with D unresolved. The germline V gene encodes CDR1 SGHDT and CDR2 YYEEEE. V was cut by 2 bases and J by 4 bases, with 22 bases left in between. This CDR3 has 18 amino acids. The CDR3 sequence is CASSFTVLWVDRGNTIYF. The CDR3 DNA reads as TGTGCCAGCAGCTTCACAGTCTTATGGGTAGACCGCGGAAACACCATATATTTT.

This sequence joins TRBV15 and TRBJ2-2; D possibly corresponds to TRBD2 (5 bases). The CDR3 sequence is 13 residues long. Germline V lookup: CDR1 LNHNV, CDR2 YYDKDF (reference sequence). The V end lost 5 bases, the J end lost 4 bases, and 8 bases lay between the germline ends. The CDR3 spells CATSYSATGELFF. The CDR3 DNA reads TGTGCCACCAGCTATAGCGCCACCGGGGAGCTGTTTTTT.

The chain recombines TRBV9 with TRBJ1-1; possibly TRBD1 for D (6 bases). Germline CDR1 and CDR2: SGDLS and YYNGEE. With 0 bases removed from V and 5 bases from J, the gap between germline ends came to 14 bases. CDR3 length: 15 residues. Written as DNA, the CDR3 is TGTGCCAGCAGCGTAGGGGCGGGGGCGAGGACTGAAGCTTTCTTT. It specifies CASSVGAGARTEAFF. The full variable domain, in which reference TRBV9 and TRBJ1-1 provide the parts outside the CDR3, is DSGVTQTPKHLITATGQRVTLRCSPRSGDLSVYWYQQSLDQGLQFLIQYYNGEERAKGNILERFSAQQFPDLHSELNLSSLELGDSALYFCASSVGAGARTEAFFGQGTRLTVV.

The chain recombines TRBV5-6 with TRBJ2-1; TRBD1 matches 9 bases. The length of the CDR3 is 16 residues. Trimming at V came to 2 bases and at J to 4 bases, leaving 7 bases not matched to a gene. Germline CDR1 SGHDT, CDR2 YYEEEE. The CDR3, as DNA: TGTGCCAGCAGCTTTCTTCGGGACAGGGCTTACAATGAGCAGTTCTTC. This codes for CASSFLRDRAYNEQFF.